The rows below give T cell receptor beta chains drawn from one sample of a study of T cell responses to AZD1222 COVID-19 vaccine. Sequenced by immunoSEQ multiplex PCR; TCRdb stores in-frame clones only, minus some. The sample records roughly 140,000 clones, 85% to 95% being singletons. The sequencing here drew on peripheral blood, taken on day 0 of AZD1222 vaccination. The receptors were sampled from an adult in good health. CDR3s include the opening cysteine and the closing phenylalanine or tryptophan. The D gene is left open where the match is weak. Clone size is shown for a subset of rows, as once, few, many or a class of expanded clone.

d_call: -; v_call: TRBV21-1; clone_size: once; j_call: TRBJ1-2; cdr3_nt: TGTGCCAGCAGGAGTGGGACAAACAAGGGCTATGGCTACACCTTC; cdr3_aa: CASRSGTNKGYGYTF
d_call: TRBD1; v_call: TRBV18; clone_size: few; j_call: TRBJ1-6; cdr3_nt: TGTGCCAGCTCAGCTACAGGGGACTCCTATAATTCACCCCTCCACTTT; cdr3_aa: CASSATGDSYNSPLHF
d_call: TRBD1; v_call: TRBV18; clone_size: -; j_call: TRBJ1-3; cdr3_nt: TGTGCCAGCTCACCCGCCGGACAGGGTACTTCTGGAAACACCATATATTTT; cdr3_aa: CASSPAGQGTSGNTIYF
d_call: TRBD1; v_call: TRBV9; clone_size: -; j_call: TRBJ1-2; cdr3_nt: TGTGCCAGCAGTGAGACAGGGGCCCACTATGGCTACACCTTC; cdr3_aa: CASSETGAHYGYTF
d_call: -; v_call: TRBV11-3; clone_size: -; j_call: TRBJ1-5; cdr3_nt: TGTGCCAGCAGCTCCGCGGGGGATGAACAGCCCCAGCATTTT; cdr3_aa: CASSSAGDEQPQHF
d_call: -; v_call: TRBV9; clone_size: -; j_call: TRBJ2-3; cdr3_nt: TGTGCCAGCATCCCTCGTAGGCCATACACAGATACGCAGTATTTT; cdr3_aa: CASIPRRPYTDTQYF
d_call: -; v_call: TRBV10-3; clone_size: -; j_call: TRBJ1-1; cdr3_nt: TGTGCCATCAGTGCAGGGAGTACTGAAGCTTTCTTT; cdr3_aa: CAISAGSTEAFF
d_call: -; v_call: TRBV5-1; clone_size: -; j_call: TRBJ1-5; cdr3_nt: TGCGCCAGCAGCTTAGGAGGGGTTGGACAGCCCCAGCATTTT; cdr3_aa: CASSLGGVGQPQHF
d_call: TRBD2; v_call: TRBV5-1; clone_size: -; j_call: TRBJ2-1; cdr3_nt: TGCGCCAGCAGCTTGGTTTTAGCGGGAGTGGGCAATGAGCAGTTCTTC; cdr3_aa: CASSLVLAGVGNEQFF
d_call: -; v_call: TRBV11-2; clone_size: -; j_call: TRBJ2-1; cdr3_nt: TGTGCCAGCAGCTTAGATAGGACAAGCTCCTACAATGAGCAGTTCTTC; cdr3_aa: CASSLDRTSSYNEQFF
d_call: TRBD1; v_call: TRBV5-4; clone_size: -; j_call: TRBJ1-2; cdr3_nt: TGTGCCAGCAGCCTCCCTGACAGGGGACACTATGGCTACACCTTC; cdr3_aa: CASSLPDRGHYGYTF
d_call: -; v_call: TRBV11-3; clone_size: -; j_call: TRBJ2-2; cdr3_nt: TGTGCCAGCAGCTTAGGAGTCGGGAGAAAGACCGGGGAGCTGTTTTTT; cdr3_aa: CASSLGVGRKTGELFF
d_call: -; v_call: TRBV27; clone_size: -; j_call: TRBJ1-2; cdr3_nt: TGTGCCAGCAGTTTACGGGGGGCGAGTTATGGCTACACCTTC; cdr3_aa: CASSLRGASYGYTF